This T cell receptor beta chain was documented in a study of blood T cell repertoires in COVID-19 (dated by TCRdb to 2020 to 2022). Notes on the research overall: Collaborator samples came from the United States, Italy and Spain and covered acute and convalescent phases of COVID-19. The material from the prospective study consisted of cDNA or gDNA derived from T cells, B-cell-depleted T cells, or PBMCs. The repertoires were released in a freely available public database intended as a resource for research on the immune response to SARS-CoV-2. Samples came from the ongoing ImmuneRACE study (first 160 participants) plus 1,254 subjects from 6 global collaborators. The sample metadata nearly always contained a de-identified subject ID, COVID-19 status, age in years and sex. HLA class I and class II types, where available, came from metadata supplied by the sample provider rather than from assay-based typing. Deeply sampled blood TCRbeta repertoires from subjects exposed to, actively infected with, or recovered from COVID-19 were included in the dataset.

TCRbeta CDR3 regions were amplified from genomic DNA by means of the immunoSEQ Assay, a bias-controlled multiplex PCR. The authors processed their data as follows. Nucleated cell counts per sample were estimated from amplification of reference gene primers within the assay. To quantify the absolute abundance of each unique TCRbeta CDR3 rearrangement, sequence reads were collapsed and filtered. Productive Simpson clonality was computed per sample as the square root of Simpson's diversity index over productive rearrangements. The source is immuneACCESS, and TCRdb retained only in-frame sequences with V and J called. Part of the clones is not carried over; for the studies checked, unresolved V genes explain less than half of this, and the remainder is unexplained. Clonal size and the V and J genes are those of that table, whereas D and trimming came from the DNA. For this sample there are roughly 73,000 clones; around 90% appear just once. The ten largest clones take up around 1.6% of the sample.

As encoded in the germline V gene (reference sequence), CDR1 is SEHNR while CDR2 is FQNEAQ. Between the V and J ends, shortened by 3 bases and 3 bases respectively, the junction contains 8 bases. Taken from cysteine to phenylalanine, the CDR3 has 13 residues. The CDR3 DNA has 39 bases and is translated from base 1. A single count supports this clone. What antigen it recognizes has not been identified. Base qualities are not recorded, but no much larger clone differs from it by a single base. Whole blood was collected in K2EDTA tubes by collaborating institutions according to the institutions' own protocols. For TCRbeta analysis, collaborators shipped samples as frozen whole blood, isolated PBMCs, or DNA extracted from either of those sample types. Overall study results and their limits: Clinical and demographic metadata were provided uncurated, with the amount varying by source and participant.

Recombination connected TRBV7-9 to TRBJ1-2; TRBD1 could be the D gene, as 6 bases match. What was sequenced was peripheral blood. This TCR came from a man aged 50 to 60 with acute or convalescent COVID-19. The CDR3 loop reads CASSLDSHYGYTF. Read as DNA, the sequence is TGTGCCAGCAGCTTGGACAGCCACTATGGCTACACCTTC.